This T cell receptor (beta chain) was observed in a study of blood T cell repertoires in COVID-19. Study in general: Collection of acute and convalescent COVID-19 samples took place in the United States, Italy and Spain. T cells, B-cell-depleted T cells, or PBMCs supplied cDNA or gDNA.

The germline CDR1 and CDR2 sequences are MGHDK and SYGVNS. V shed 2 bases and J 9 bases; nucleotides not matched to a gene: 0. CDR3 length: 13 amino acids. In the study's own analysis: Estimated nucleated cell counts came from reference gene primer amplification. Profiling relied on immunoSEQ multiplex PCR, and the TCRdb table lists in-frame clones only, not all of them. V and J calls and clone size are copied from that table; D and trimming were computed from the DNA. Among around 46,000 clones listed, over 70% were seen once. Sample: peripheral blood. The chain has TRBV25-1 and TRBJ1-3; 11 nucleotides line up with TRBD1. This receptor was obtained from a human donor in a cohort sampled during active COVID-19. The CDR3 loop reads CASSEGTGGTIYF. The CDR3 DNA reads TGTGCCAGCAGTGAAGGGACAGGGGGCACCATATATTTT.